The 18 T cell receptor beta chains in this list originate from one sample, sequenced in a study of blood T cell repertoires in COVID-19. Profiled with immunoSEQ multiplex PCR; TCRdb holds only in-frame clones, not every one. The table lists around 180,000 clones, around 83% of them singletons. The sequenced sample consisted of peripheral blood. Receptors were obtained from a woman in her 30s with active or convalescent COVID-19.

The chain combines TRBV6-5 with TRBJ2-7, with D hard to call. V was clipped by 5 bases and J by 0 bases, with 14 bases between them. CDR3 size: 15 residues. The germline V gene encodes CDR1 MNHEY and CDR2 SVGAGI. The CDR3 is CASSLRDYSSYEQYF. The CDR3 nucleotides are TGTGCCAGCAGTCTTCGCGATTATAGCTCCTACGAGCAGTACTTC.

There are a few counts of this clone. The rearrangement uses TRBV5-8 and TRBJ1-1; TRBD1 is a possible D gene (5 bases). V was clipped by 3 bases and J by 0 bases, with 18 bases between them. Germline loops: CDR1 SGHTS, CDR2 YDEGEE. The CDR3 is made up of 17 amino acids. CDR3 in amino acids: CASSYRHPGVMNTEAFF. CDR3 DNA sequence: TGTGCCAGCAGCTACAGACACCCGGGGGTAATGAACACTGAAGCTTTCTTT.

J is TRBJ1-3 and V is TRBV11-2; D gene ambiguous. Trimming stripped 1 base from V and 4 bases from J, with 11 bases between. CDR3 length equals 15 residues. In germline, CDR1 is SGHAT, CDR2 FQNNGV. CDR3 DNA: TGTGCCAGCAGCTTAGCCCAGGTGCCGGGAAACACCATATATTTT. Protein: CASSLAQVPGNTIYF.

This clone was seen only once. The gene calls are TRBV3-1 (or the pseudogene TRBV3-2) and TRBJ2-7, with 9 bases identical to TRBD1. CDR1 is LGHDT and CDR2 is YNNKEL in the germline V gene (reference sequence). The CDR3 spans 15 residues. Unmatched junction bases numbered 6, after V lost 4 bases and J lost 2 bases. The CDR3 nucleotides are TGTGCCAGCAGCCGCGACAGGGGGACAGCCTACGAGCAGTACTTC. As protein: CASSRDRGTAYEQYF.

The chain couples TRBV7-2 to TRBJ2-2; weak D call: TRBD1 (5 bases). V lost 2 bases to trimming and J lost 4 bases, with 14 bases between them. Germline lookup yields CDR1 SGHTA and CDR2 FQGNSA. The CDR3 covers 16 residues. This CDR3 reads CASSLQSGSVTGELFF. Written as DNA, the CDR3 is TGTGCCAGCAGCTTACAGTCAGGGTCGGTCACCGGGGAGCTGTTTTTT.

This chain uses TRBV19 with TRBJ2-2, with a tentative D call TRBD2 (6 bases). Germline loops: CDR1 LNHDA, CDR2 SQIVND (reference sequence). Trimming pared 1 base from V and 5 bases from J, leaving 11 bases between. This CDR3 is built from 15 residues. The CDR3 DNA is TGTGCCAGTAGTATAGGGCTCGGACTAACCGGGGAGCTGTTTTTT. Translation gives CASSIGLGLTGELFF. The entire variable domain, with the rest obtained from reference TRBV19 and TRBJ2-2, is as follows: DGGITQSPKYLFRKEGQNVTLSCEQNLNHDAMYWYRQDPGQGLRLIYYSQIVNDFQKGDIAEGYSVSREKKESFPLTVTSAQKNPTAFYLCASSIGLGLTGELFFGEGSRLTVL.

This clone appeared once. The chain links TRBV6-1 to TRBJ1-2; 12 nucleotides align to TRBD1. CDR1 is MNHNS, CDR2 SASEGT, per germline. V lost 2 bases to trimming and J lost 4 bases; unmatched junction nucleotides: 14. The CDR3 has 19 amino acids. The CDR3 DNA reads TGTGCCAGCAGTGAATGGGCCCCCGGGACAGGGGGCATATTCTATGGCTACACCTTC. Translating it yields CASSEWAPGTGGIFYGYTF.

The CDR3 nucleotides are TGTGCCAGCAGCTTAGTGGGAGGTCCTGAAGCTTTCTTT. It codes for CASSLVGGPEAFF. The V gene is TRBV7-9, the J gene TRBJ1-1; D gene uncertain. Germline CDR1 SEHNR, CDR2 FQNEAQ (reference sequence). The CDR3 covers 13 residues. Deletions cut 1 base from V and 6 bases from J, with 9 bases between.

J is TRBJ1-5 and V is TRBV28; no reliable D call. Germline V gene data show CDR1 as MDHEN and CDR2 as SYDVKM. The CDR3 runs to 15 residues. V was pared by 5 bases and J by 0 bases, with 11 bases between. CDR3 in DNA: TGTGCCAGCAGTCCAGGTGCGAATAGCAATCAGCCCCAGCATTTT. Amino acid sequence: CASSPGANSNQPQHF.

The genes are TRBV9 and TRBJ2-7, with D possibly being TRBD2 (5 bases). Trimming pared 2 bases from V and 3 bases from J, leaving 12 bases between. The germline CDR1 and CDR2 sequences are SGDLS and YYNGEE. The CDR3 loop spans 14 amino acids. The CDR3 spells CASSVGAGLYEQYF. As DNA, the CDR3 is TGTGCCAGCAGCGTGGGAGCCGGTCTCTACGAGCAGTACTTC.

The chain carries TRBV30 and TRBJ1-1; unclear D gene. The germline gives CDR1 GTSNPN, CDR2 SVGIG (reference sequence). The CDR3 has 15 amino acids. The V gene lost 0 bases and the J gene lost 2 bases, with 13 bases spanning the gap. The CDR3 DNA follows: TGTGCCTGGAGTGTACGGTACGGTAGAAACACTGAAGCTTTCTTT. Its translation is CAWSVRYGRNTEAFF.

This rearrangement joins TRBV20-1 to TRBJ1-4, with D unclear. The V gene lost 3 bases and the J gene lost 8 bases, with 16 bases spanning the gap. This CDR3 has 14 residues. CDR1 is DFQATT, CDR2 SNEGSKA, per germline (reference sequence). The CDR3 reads CSASGPYSWEKLFF. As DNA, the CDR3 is TGCAGTGCTAGTGGGCCTTATAGCTGGGAAAAACTGTTTTTT.

The CDR3, as DNA: TGTGCCAGCAGTCCGGACAGGGGGGACACCATATATTTT. Its protein product is CASSPDRGDTIYF. The chain carries TRBV6-5 and TRBJ1-3, with 10 bases fitting TRBD1. V was pared by 5 bases and J by 8 bases, with 3 bases of the junction left unmatched. The CDR3 contains 13 residues. Germline V gene sequence: CDR1 MNHEY, CDR2 SVGAGI.

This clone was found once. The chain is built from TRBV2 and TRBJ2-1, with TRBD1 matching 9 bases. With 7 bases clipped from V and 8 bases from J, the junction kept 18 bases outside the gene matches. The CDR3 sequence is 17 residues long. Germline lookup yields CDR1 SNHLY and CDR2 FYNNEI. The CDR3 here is CASTRTGVGRGSDEQFF. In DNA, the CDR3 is TGTGCCAGCACCCGGACAGGGGTTGGTAGAGGTTCGGATGAGCAGTTCTTC. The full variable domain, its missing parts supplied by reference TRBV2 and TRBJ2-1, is EPEVTQTPSHQVTQMGQEVILRCVPISNHLYFYWYRQILGQKVEFLVSFYNNEISEKSEIFDDQFSVERPDGSNFTLKIRSTKLEDSAMYFCASTRTGVGRGSDEQFFGPGTRLTVL.

Here the CDR3 reads CASSVQGFGNTIYF. The CDR3 nucleotides are TGTGCCAGCAGCGTACAGGGTTTTGGAAACACCATATATTTT. V is TRBV9 and J is TRBJ1-3, with a possible D match to TRBD1 (5 bases). Deletions cut 1 base from V and 3 bases from J, with 8 bases between. The CDR3 is made up of 14 amino acids. Per germline, CDR1 SGDLS and CDR2 YYNGEE.

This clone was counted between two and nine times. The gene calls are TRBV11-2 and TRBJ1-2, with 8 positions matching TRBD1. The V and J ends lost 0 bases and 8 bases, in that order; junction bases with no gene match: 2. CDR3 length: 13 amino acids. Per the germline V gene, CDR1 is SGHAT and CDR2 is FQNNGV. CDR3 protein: CASSLDRDRGYTF. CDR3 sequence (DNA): TGTGCCAGCAGCTTAGACCGGGACAGGGGCTACACCTTC.

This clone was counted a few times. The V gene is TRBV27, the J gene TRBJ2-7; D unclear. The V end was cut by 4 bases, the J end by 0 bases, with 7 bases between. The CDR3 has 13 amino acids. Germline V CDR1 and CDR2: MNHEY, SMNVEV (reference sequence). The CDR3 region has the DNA TGTGCCAGCAGTTCCGCTACCTCCTACGAGCAGTACTTC. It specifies CASSSATSYEQYF.

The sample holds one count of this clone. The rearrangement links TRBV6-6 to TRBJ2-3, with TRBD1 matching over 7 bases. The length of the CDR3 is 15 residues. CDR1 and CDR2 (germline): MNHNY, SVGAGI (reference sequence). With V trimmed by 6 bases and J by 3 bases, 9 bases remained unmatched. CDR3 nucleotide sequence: TGTGCCAGCAGCCCTGCCGGGACAGCGACAGATACGCAGTATTTT. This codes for CASSPAGTATDTQYF.